The 21 T cell receptor beta chains reported below all come from one sample, sequenced in a study of CD4+ T cells in melanoma. Repertoires were generated with immunoSEQ multiplex PCR, while TCRdb's copy carries only in-frame clones and drops some. The data contain some 9,600 clones, roughly 80% of them singletons. The sequencing input was cells from a culture (not recorded whether cultured in vitro). Receptors were obtained from a human donor with melanoma.

This clone was observed a single time. The chain uses TRBV4-1 and TRBJ2-2, with 8 bases aligning to TRBD1. CDR1 is MGHRA, CDR2 YSYEKL, per germline. This CDR3 has 18 amino acids. J lost 4 bases, V lost 4 bases, and 14 bases had no gene match. CDR3 DNA: TGCGCCAGCAGCCCCCGGACAGGGCGGGTCGAAGGCACCGGGGAGCTGTTTTTT. This encodes CASSPRTGRVEGTGELFF.

CDR3 DNA sequence: TGTGCCAGCCGGCAGGACCGGCGATATGAGCAGTTCTTC. This codes for CASRQDRRYEQFF. The V and J genes are TRBV6-5 and TRBJ2-1; D gene unclear. The CDR3 is made up of 13 amino acids. CDR1 is MNHEY and CDR2 is SVGAGI in the germline V gene. The germline V and J ends were trimmed by 8 bases and 8 bases, with 16 bases remaining between them.

This clone came up a few times. The genes are TRBV2 and TRBJ2-3; 9 bases are a match to TRBD2. The CDR3 spans 16 residues. Germline V gene sequence: CDR1 SNHLY, CDR2 FYNNEI. The trim removed 5 bases at V and 4 bases at J, leaving 10 bases unmatched. The CDR3 loop is CASSPISGGLADTQYF. The CDR3 region has the DNA TGTGCCAGCAGTCCCATAAGCGGGGGGCTAGCAGATACGCAGTATTTT.

The chain joins TRBV10-3 to TRBJ1-3; the D is unclear. V was trimmed by 6 bases and J by 5 bases, leaving 11 bases between them. Germline CDR1 reads ENHRY; CDR2 reads SYGVKD. The CDR3 has 13 residues. The chain's CDR3 is CAIRAGTRNTIYF. The CDR3 DNA sequence: TGTGCCATCAGGGCAGGAACGAGAAACACCATATATTTT.

The table lists this clone with a count of one. The V gene is TRBV9, the J gene TRBJ2-7; the D gene could be TRBD1 or TRBD2 (5 bases each). Germline V gene data show CDR1 as SGDLS and CDR2 as YYNGEE. CDR3 length: 15 residues. V was pared by 1 base and J by 0 bases, with 11 bases between. The CDR3 nucleotides read TGTGCCAGCAGCGTATCGTGGGGACGCTCCTACGAGCAGTACTTC. This codes for CASSVSWGRSYEQYF.

This clone has a handful of counts. The rearrangement uses TRBV19 and TRBJ1-6; 7 nucleotides match TRBD1. The V and J ends lost 2 bases and 9 bases, in that order; junction bases with no gene match: 19. CDR1 LNHDA and CDR2 SQIVND come from the germline V gene (reference sequence). The CDR3 length is 19 residues. CDR3 region: CASSIRRTGTVVPGSPLHF. The CDR3 DNA sequence: TGTGCCAGTAGTATACGGAGAACGGGGACAGTTGTCCCGGGTTCACCCCTCCACTTT.

The V and J genes are TRBV3-1 (or the pseudogene TRBV3-2) and TRBJ2-6; no clear D. Germline V gives CDR1 LGHDT, CDR2 YNNKEL (reference sequence). CDR3 length: 12 amino acids. Between the trimmed V and J ends, which lost 1 base and 5 bases, there was a span of 0 bases. The CDR3 reads CASSQGANVLTF. In DNA form, the CDR3 reads TGTGCCAGCAGCCAAGGGGCCAACGTCCTGACTTTC.

The chain carries TRBV6-5 and TRBJ2-3; D possibly corresponds to TRBD1 (5 bases). Germline V CDR1 and CDR2: MNHEY, SVGAGI. The CDR3 has 13 amino acids. With 5 bases removed from V and 6 bases from J, the gap between germline ends came to 12 bases. The CDR3 bases are TGTGCCAGCAGTCGCAGGGAACGGGATACGCAGTATTTT. This translates into CASSRRERDTQYF.

The V call is TRBV5-4, the J call TRBJ1-2; a weak D match, TRBD1 (5 bases). Trimming stripped 5 bases from V and 3 bases from J, with 11 bases between. The CDR3 runs 13 residues. The germline V gene has CDR1 SGHNT and CDR2 YYREEE (reference sequence). CDR3: CASRPQGDYGYTF. Written as DNA, the CDR3 is TGTGCCAGCAGGCCCCAGGGTGACTATGGCTACACCTTC.

V and J are TRBV7-8 and TRBJ1-5, with 8 nucleotides matching TRBD1. Losses at the gene ends were 1 base for V and 4 bases for J; bases not matched to a gene: 3. The CDR3 runs to 15 residues. Germline CDR1 reads SGHVS; CDR2 reads FQNEAQ. In nucleotides, the CDR3 is TGTGCCAGCAGCTTAGGGGGACAGGTGAATCAGCCCCAGCATTTT. This codes for CASSLGGQVNQPQHF.

V gene TRBV30 combines with J gene TRBJ1-4; D might be TRBD1 (5 bases). There are 16 residues in the CDR3. CDR1 is GTSNPN, CDR2 SVGIG, per germline (reference sequence). V dropped 3 bases and J dropped 3 bases, with 17 bases sitting between them. The CDR3 reads CAWRGAGVRSNEKLFF. In nucleotides, the CDR3 is TGTGCCTGGAGGGGCGCGGGGGTAAGGTCTAATGAAAAACTGTTTTTT.

The CDR3 sequence: CASSPGGNNEQFF. The CDR3 DNA sequence: TGTGCCAGCAGCCCTGGAGGGAACAATGAGCAGTTCTTC. V gene TRBV11-3 combines with J gene TRBJ2-1, with D perhaps TRBD2 (6 bases). Germline lookup yields CDR1 SGHNT and CDR2 YENEEA. The CDR3 is made up of 13 amino acids. V was cut by 5 bases and J by 5 bases, with 10 bases left in between.

The sample holds one count of this clone. This sequence joins TRBV14 and TRBJ1-1, with a possible D match to TRBD1 (5 bases). This CDR3 is built from 14 residues. V was shortened by 4 bases and J by 4 bases, with 13 bases between the two germline ends. Germline values: CDR1 SGHDN, CDR2 FVKESK. CDR3 protein: CASSLFQGRTEAFF. As DNA, the CDR3 is TGTGCCAGCAGCCTCTTTCAGGGACGCACTGAAGCTTTCTTT.

The chain recombines TRBV19 with TRBJ2-1; D may be TRBD2 (6 bases). Germline CDR1 reads LNHDA; CDR2 reads SQIVND (reference sequence). CDR3 length: 15 amino acids. Trimming took off 4 bases at V and 8 bases at J, with 18 bases between the two ends. The CDR3 protein is CASSRRGWVSDEQFF. CDR3 bases: TGTGCCAGTAGTAGACGGGGGTGGGTGTCCGATGAGCAGTTCTTC.

This clone came up a few times. This chain uses TRBV6-5 with TRBJ2-7; 11 bases fit TRBD1. V trimming: 7 bases; J trimming: 4 bases; junction bases outside the gene matches: 6. The CDR3 extends over 14 amino acids. Germline-derived CDR1 and CDR2 are MNHEY and SVGAGI. The DNA for the CDR3 is TGTGCCAGCATCTCCGGACAGGGGGCTTACGAGCAGTACTTC. It translates to CASISGQGAYEQYF.

The rearrangement joins TRBV3-1 (or the pseudogene TRBV3-2) to TRBJ2-3; possibly TRBD2 for D (5 bases). Germline lookup yields CDR1 LGHDT and CDR2 YNNKEL (reference sequence). The CDR3 is 14 amino acids. The ends were cut back, 4 bases at V and 0 bases at J, with 8 bases in the middle. The CDR3 protein is CASSLRTSTDTQYF. The DNA of the CDR3 is TGTGCCAGCAGCCTTCGGACTAGCACAGATACGCAGTATTTT.

The genes are TRBV9 and TRBJ1-3, with a tentative D call TRBD1 (6 bases). Per the germline V gene, CDR1 is SGDLS and CDR2 is YYNGEE. The CDR3 length is 13 residues. Trimming cost V 3 bases and J 5 bases, with 9 bases left between them. The CDR3 bases are TGTGCCAGCAGCGACAGGGATAGAAACACCATATATTTT. Its protein is CASSDRDRNTIYF.

This sequence joins TRBV5-1 and TRBJ2-5; D perhaps matches TRBD2 (7 bases). Trimming cost V 0 bases and J 3 bases, with 18 bases left between them. CDR3 length: 17 residues. CDR1 is SGHRS, CDR2 YFSETQ, per germline. CDR3 in amino acids: CASSLGFRRGGEETQYF. For the CDR3, the DNA is TGCGCCAGCAGCTTGGGGTTCCGCAGGGGAGGGGAAGAGACCCAGTACTTC.

V is TRBV6-1 and J is TRBJ2-2; D is ambiguous. Trimming left V 6 bases short and J 1 base short, with 6 bases between. The CDR3 sequence is 13 residues long. Germline lookup yields CDR1 MNHNS and CDR2 SASEGT. The CDR3 DNA is TGTGCCAGCAGGAAGGAGAACACCGGGGAGCTGTTTTTT. Translation: CASRKENTGELFF.

The chain carries TRBV5-1 and TRBJ2-1; D assignment may be TRBD1 or TRBD2 (5 bases each). Germline V lookup: CDR1 SGHRS, CDR2 YFSETQ. The CDR3 is 15 residues long. Trimming removed 4 bases from V and 8 bases from J, with 19 bases in between. In nucleotides, the CDR3 is TGCGCCAGCAGCGGGGCGGGTAGAGGGAGTTATGAGCAGTTCTTC. It encodes CASSGAGRGSYEQFF.

The V and J genes are TRBV7-9 and TRBJ1-1; possible D gene TRBD1, 6 bases. Germline CDR1 SEHNR, CDR2 FQNEAQ (reference sequence). This CDR3 has 14 amino acids. Trimming left V 5 bases short and J 1 base short, with 11 bases between. CDR3 DNA: TGTGCCAGCAGCCCAAAGACAGGGAACACTGAAGCTTTCTTT. This codes for CASSPKTGNTEAFF. Filled out from reference TRBV7-9 and TRBJ1-1, the complete variable domain reads DTGVSQNPRHKITKRGQNVTFRCDPISEHNRLYWYRQTLGQGPEFLTYFQNEAQLEKSRLLSDRFSAERPKGSFSTLEIQRTEQGDSAMYLCASSPKTGNTEAFFGQGTRLTVV.